This T cell receptor beta chain comes out of a study of T cells in Graves' hyperthyroidism and ophthalmopathy. Whole-study context: Peripheral blood draws took place at initial diagnosis, ahead of any treatment.

On this clonotype: Antigen unknown. The conserved phenylalanine or tryptophan normally closing the CDR3 is absent here, so this likely arose from a read error.

Broader study findings: Blood also showed most of the thyroid clonotypes that were expanded above 0.001.

Researchers took RNA transcripts and amplified the TCR beta CDR3 regions from them. RT-PCR in the first round (using the HTBI primer set) targeted the TCR CDR3. TCRdb independently ran MiXCR on the multiplex PCR reads; one entry per CDR3 protein. This sample has a few hundred thousand distinct CDR3 sequences, with 15% to 18% found just once. The receptor comes from a woman under 30 with Graves' hyperthyroidism that later progressed to Graves' ophthalmopathy. Material: blood.

The CDR3 DNA is TGTGCCAGCAGTTTTTCCCAGGTCCAAGAGACCCAGTACCTC. Translating it yields CASSFSQVQETQYL. The chain recombines TRBV12-3 or TRBV12-4 with TRBJ2-5; D is unresolved. The CDR3 length is 14 residues. With 3 bases removed from V and 1 base from J, the gap between germline ends came to 9 bases.